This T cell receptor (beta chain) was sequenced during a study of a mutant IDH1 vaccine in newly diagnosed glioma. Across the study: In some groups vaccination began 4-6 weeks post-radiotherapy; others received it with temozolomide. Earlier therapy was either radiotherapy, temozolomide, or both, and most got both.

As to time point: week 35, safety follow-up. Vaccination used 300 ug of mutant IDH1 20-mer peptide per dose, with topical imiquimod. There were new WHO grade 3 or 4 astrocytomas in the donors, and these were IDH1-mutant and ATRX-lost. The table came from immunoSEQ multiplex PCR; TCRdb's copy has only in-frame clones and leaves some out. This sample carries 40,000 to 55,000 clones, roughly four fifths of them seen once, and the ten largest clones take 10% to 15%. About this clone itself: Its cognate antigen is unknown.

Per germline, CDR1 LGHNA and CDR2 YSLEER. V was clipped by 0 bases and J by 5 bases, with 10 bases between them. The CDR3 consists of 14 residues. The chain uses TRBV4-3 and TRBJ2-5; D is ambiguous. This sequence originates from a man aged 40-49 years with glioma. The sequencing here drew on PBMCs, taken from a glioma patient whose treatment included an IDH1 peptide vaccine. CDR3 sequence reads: CASSQEASWETQYF. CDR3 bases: TGCGCCAGCAGCCAAGAGGCCTCTTGGGAGACCCAGTACTTC.